This T cell receptor (beta chain) was profiled in a study of T cells after yellow fever vaccination. Across the whole study: The authors prepared low-cell-number fractions using SMART-Seq v4 Ultra Low Input. General study results and limits: Abundant clonotypes from the bulk population could contaminate FACS-sorted repertoires. Peaking on day 5 versus 15, the secondary response was faster but weaker.

The CDR3 length is 14 residues. The V end lost 5 bases, the J end lost 1 base, and 11 bases lay between the germline ends. The germline gives CDR1 MNHEY, CDR2 SMNVEV (reference sequence). Each CDR3 protein is one row after TCRdb ran MiXCR on the 5' RACE reads. The profile shows some 600,000 distinct CDR3 sequences, 17% of them singletons. A remark on this clonotype: What it binds is not known.

This sequence joins TRBV27 and TRBJ1-1, with D hard to call. The material was PBMCs, obtained 5 days after the first yellow fever vaccination. This sequence was found in a man aged 18 to 29 who received the YFV17D yellow fever vaccine. DNA of the CDR3: TGTGCCAGCAGTCACCTCCCCGGGAACACTGAAGCTTTCTTT. Translated: CASSHLPGNTEAFF.